These 3 T cell receptor beta chains were all obtained from the same sample, sequenced in a study of T cell changes during pregnancy in multiple sclerosis. TCRdb's copy holds only in-frame clones and misses some; the assay was immunoSEQ multiplex PCR. The repertoire consists of 54,000 or so clones, with 93% occurring once and the leading ten covering approximately 0.35%. The sequences come from CD4+ T cells from peripheral blood mononuclear cells, collected before pregnancy. Every receptor here comes from a female donor with multiple sclerosis, enrolled in a pregnancy study.

The chain has TRBV29-1 and TRBJ2-2; the D gene is possibly TRBD1 (6 bases). CDR1 SQVTM and CDR2 ANQGSEA come from the germline V gene. V gave up 0 bases and J gave up 7 bases, with 18 bases separating them. CDR3 length: 16 residues. CDR3 in amino acids: CSVEDRAGGAVGELFF. The CDR3 nucleotides read TGCAGCGTTGAAGATCGGGCTGGGGGCGCCGTCGGGGAGCTGTTTTTT.

The V and J genes are TRBV7-8 and TRBJ2-4; 7 bases fit TRBD2. The germline CDR1 and CDR2 sequences are SGHVS and FQNEAQ. The junction had 4 bases not matched to a gene; V was cut back by 2 bases and J by 0 bases. The CDR3 runs to 16 residues. This chain's CDR3 is CASSLSSGVAKNIQYF. CDR3 coding DNA: TGTGCCAGCAGCTTATCTAGCGGAGTAGCCAAAAACATTCAGTACTTC.

This chain connects TRBV18 to TRBJ2-3, with TRBD1 identical over 11 bases. The germline V gene has CDR1 KGHSH and CDR2 LQKENI. V gave up 4 bases and J gave up 3 bases; unmatched junction bases: 3. This CDR3 is built from 15 residues. The CDR3 sequence is CASSQGTGGTDTQYF. The CDR3 coding sequence is TGTGCCAGCTCACAAGGGACAGGGGGAACAGATACGCAGTATTTT.